The 26 T cell receptor beta chains given below trace back to one sample, sequenced in a study of cytomegalovirus exposure and HLA in healthy donors. Researchers ran the PCR with 60 Vbeta and 13 Jbeta primers. Measured with immunoSEQ multiplex PCR; TCRdb has only the in-frame clones, and not every one. The data hold roughly 150,000 clones, with about three fifths observed a single time. Input material: PBMCs. The source is a woman in her twenties or thirties in good health and CMV-seropositive.

The table lists this clone with a few counts. This chain connects TRBV19 to TRBJ2-2, with 9 bases aligning to TRBD2. After removal of 6 bases from V and 3 bases from J, the junction contained 2 bases not matched to a gene. CDR3 length: 14 amino acids. CDR1 is LNHDA, CDR2 SQIVND, per germline (reference sequence). In nucleotides, the CDR3 is TGTGCCAGTAGCGGACTAGCGTACACCGGGGAGCTGTTTTTT. Translated: CASSGLAYTGELFF.

A few counts support this clone. CDR3 loop: CASSPPRELYGYTF. The CDR3 DNA follows: TGTGCCAGCTCACCCCCCCGGGAACTCTATGGCTACACCTTC. The V gene is TRBV18, the J gene TRBJ1-2; D is unclear. Germline CDR1 reads KGHSH; CDR2 reads LQKENI. CDR3 length equals 14 residues. Trimming stripped 3 bases from V and 4 bases from J, with 12 bases between.

This sequence joins TRBV4-1 and TRBJ2-7; TRBD1 matches at 9 bases. This CDR3 is 16 amino acids long. The germline V gene has CDR1 MGHRA and CDR2 YSYEKL. With 4 bases clipped from V and 5 bases from J, the junction kept 12 bases outside the gene matches. This CDR3 is CASSPAGQGTLHEQYF. CDR3 DNA sequence: TGCGCCAGCAGCCCCGCGGGACAGGGAACGCTCCACGAGCAGTACTTC.

The chain is built from TRBV6-6 and TRBJ1-2; D possibly corresponds to TRBD1 (5 bases). This CDR3 comprises 12 residues. Germline V gene data show CDR1 as MNHNY and CDR2 as SVGAGI (reference sequence). V lost 8 bases to trimming and J lost 7 bases, with 14 bases between them. The CDR3, as DNA: TGTGCCAGCGTCAGGGAACAATTTGGCTACACCTTC. The encoded protein is CASVREQFGYTF.

The genes are TRBV6-1 and TRBJ1-1, with 7 bases fitting TRBD1. The ends lost 10 bases at V and 5 bases at J; junction bases unmatched: 10. Germline V CDR1 and CDR2: MNHNS, SASEGT. This CDR3 region has 13 residues. The CDR3 loop is CATIEQGKTEAFF. The CDR3 DNA reads as TGTGCCACCATAGAACAGGGGAAGACTGAAGCTTTCTTT.

The V call is TRBV19, the J call TRBJ2-3; D is unresolved. This CDR3 has 14 residues. CDR1 and CDR2 from the germline V gene are LNHDA and SQIVND (reference sequence). Trimming shortened V by 8 bases and J by 1 base, and 13 bases separated the two germline ends. The CDR3 spells CASEERDGTDTQYF. As DNA, the CDR3 is TGTGCCAGTGAGGAGCGCGATGGCACAGATACGCAGTATTTT. Full variable domain (missing parts from reference TRBV19 and TRBJ2-3): DGGITQSPKYLFRKEGQNVTLSCEQNLNHDAMYWYRQDPGQGLRLIYYSQIVNDFQKGDIAEGYSVSREKKESFPLTVTSAQKNPTAFYLCASEERDGTDTQYFGPGTRLTVL.

This chain joins TRBV2 and TRBJ2-7, with 14 bases that match TRBD2. V shed 6 bases, J shed 11 bases, and the junction held 6 bases outside the gene matches. CDR1 and CDR2 from the germline V gene are SNHLY and FYNNEI. This CDR3 region has 13 residues. DNA of the CDR3: TGTGCCAGCAGGGGGACTAGCGGGGGCACGGAGTACTTC. It specifies CASRGTSGGTEYF.

This chain uses TRBV5-1 with TRBJ2-2; the match to TRBD2 covers 8 bases. The CDR3 consists of 15 residues. The junction had 6 bases not matched to a gene; V was cut back by 4 bases and J by 4 bases. The germline gives CDR1 SGHRS, CDR2 YFSETQ. The CDR3 DNA sequence: TGCGCCAGCAGCGGAGGGACTAGGGTCACCGGGGAGCTGTTTTTT. Translation: CASSGGTRVTGELFF.

In this sample, this clone turned up a few times. V gene TRBV5-1 combines with J gene TRBJ2-5; 7 bases align to TRBD2. V lost 3 bases, J lost 5 bases, and 4 bases stayed unmatched. The V gene's germline CDR1 is SGHRS and CDR2 YFSETQ. This CDR3 has 13 residues. The CDR3 nucleotides are TGCGCCAGCAGCTGGGTAGCGGGCGAGACCCAGTACTTC. It specifies CASSWVAGETQYF. Full variable domain (rest looked up from reference TRBV5-1 and TRBJ2-5): KAGVTQTPRYLIKTRGQQVTLSCSPISGHRSVSWYQQTPGQGLQFLFEYFSETQRNKGNFPGRFSGRQFSNSRSEMNVSTLELGDSALYLCASSWVAGETQYFGPGTRLLVL.

The rearrangement uses TRBV29-1 and TRBJ1-2; D is uncertain. The germline V gene encodes CDR1 SQVTM and CDR2 ANQGSEA. The V gene lost 8 bases and the J gene lost 3 bases, with 10 bases spanning the gap. The CDR3 is made up of 11 amino acids. The CDR3 coding sequence is TGCAGCACCCGAGTCGACTATGGCTACACCTTC. Amino acid sequence: CSTRVDYGYTF.

The chain recombines TRBV2 with TRBJ2-4; D gene unclear. Germline V gene lookup returns CDR1 SNHLY and CDR2 FYNNEI. The CDR3 runs 11 residues. V lost 5 bases, J lost 4 bases, and 3 bases lay in between. Here the CDR3 reads CASSPKNIQYF. CDR3 bases: TGTGCCAGCAGTCCAAAAAACATTCAGTACTTC.

This clone has just a few counts. The chain combines TRBV5-1 with TRBJ2-2, with D hard to call. This CDR3 has 15 amino acids. The V and J ends lost 4 bases and 4 bases respectively, with 14 bases between them. Germline V gives CDR1 SGHRS, CDR2 YFSETQ. CDR3 DNA: TGCGCCAGCAGCCGGTGGAGCCCGAGCACCGGGGAGCTGTTTTTT. Protein sequence: CASSRWSPSTGELFF.

V usage is TRBV30 and J usage is TRBJ2-1; TRBD2 matches 11 bases. V dropped 3 bases and J dropped 8; count of bases not matched to a gene: 15. The CDR3 runs to 17 residues. CDR1 is GTSNPN, CDR2 SVGIG, per germline (reference sequence). As DNA, the CDR3 is TGTGCCTGGAGAGCTCCACAACCGGGACTAGCGGTCTATGAGCAGTTCTTC. Amino acids: CAWRAPQPGLAVYEQFF. The variable domain in full, completed from reference TRBV30 and TRBJ2-1, reads SQTIHQWPATLVQPVGSPLSLECTVEGTSNPNLYWYRQAAGRGLQLLFYSVGIGQISSEVPQNLSASRPQDRQFILSSKKLLLSDSGFYLCAWRAPQPGLAVYEQFFGPGTRLTVL.

This clone was observed once. The chain combines TRBV18 with TRBJ1-1; D may be TRBD1 (6 bases). CDR1 KGHSH and CDR2 LQKENI come from the germline V gene. The CDR3 is 18 amino acids. Between the trimmed V and J ends, which lost 3 bases and 0 bases, there was a span of 20 bases. CDR3 region: CASSPPQSRGGMNTEAFF. Here the CDR3 DNA reads TGTGCCAGCTCACCCCCCCAGTCGCGTGGGGGCATGAACACTGAAGCTTTCTTT. Combining the CDR3 with reference TRBV18 and TRBJ1-1 gives the whole variable domain NAGVMQNPRHLVRRRGQEARLRCSPMKGHSHVYWYRQLPEEGLKFMVYLQKENIIDESGMPKERFSAEFPKEGPSILRIQQVVRGDSAAYFCASSPPQSRGGMNTEAFFGQGTRLTVV.

This chain joins TRBV4-1 and TRBJ2-7, with 7 bases that match TRBD2. Looked up from germline, CDR1 is MGHRA and CDR2 is YSYEKL. V lost 4 bases, J lost 6 bases, and 12 bases stayed unmatched. The CDR3 extends over 15 amino acids. The CDR3 region has the DNA TGCGCCAGCAGCCTCTTTCCTAGCGGAGTGGGCGAGCAGTACTTC. Encoded protein: CASSLFPSGVGEQYF.

This rearrangement joins TRBV27 to TRBJ2-3, with 8 bases that match TRBD2. Germline CDR1 is MNHEY and CDR2 is SMNVEV (reference sequence). The CDR3 has 13 residues. V was clipped by 6 bases and J by 8 bases; unmatched bases: 7. CDR3 DNA: TGTGCCAGCAGCTTAGCGGGGATGGTTACGCAGTATTTT. This gives the protein CASSLAGMVTQYF.

This chain uses TRBV19 with TRBJ1-1, with D maybe TRBD1 (6 bases). Germline CDR1 is LNHDA and CDR2 is SQIVND (reference sequence). The V end lost 9 bases, the J end lost 5 bases, and 19 bases lay between the germline ends. The CDR3 sequence is 14 residues long. CDR3 coding DNA: TGTGCCAGCTTAGAACAGGGAGAGTATACTGAAGCTTTCTTT. This codes for CASLEQGEYTEAFF.

The chain recombines TRBV9 with TRBJ2-1, with a tentative D call TRBD1 (5 bases). The V end was cut by 5 bases, the J end by 8 bases, with 11 bases between. Germline CDR1 and CDR2: SGDLS and YYNGEE. This CDR3 is built from 12 residues. CDR3 sequence: CASSQTVHEQFF. CDR3 sequence (DNA): TGTGCCAGCAGTCAGACAGTGCATGAGCAGTTCTTC. The variable domain in full, with the rest retrieved from reference TRBV9 and TRBJ2-1, is DSGVTQTPKHLITATGQRVTLRCSPRSGDLSVYWYQQSLDQGLQFLIQYYNGEERAKGNILERFSAQQFPDLHSELNLSSLELGDSALYFCASSQTVHEQFFGPGTRLTVL.

This clone was observed a few times. The genes are TRBV19 and TRBJ2-3; D perhaps matches TRBD2 (6 bases). Germline V gives CDR1 LNHDA, CDR2 SQIVND (reference sequence). CDR3 length: 14 amino acids. Trimming took off 8 bases at V and 2 bases at J, with 14 bases between the two ends. The CDR3 DNA follows: TGTGCCAGTGCCGGTAGCGGAGACACAGATACGCAGTATTTT. This translates into CASAGSGDTDTQYF.

The V gene is TRBV2, the J gene TRBJ2-5; 8 bases are a match to TRBD1. Per the germline V gene, CDR1 is SNHLY and CDR2 is FYNNEI. This CDR3 has 15 residues. With V trimmed by 4 bases and J by 4 bases, 8 bases remained unmatched. The CDR3 region is CASSVEGQGAETQYF. In DNA, the CDR3 is TGTGCCAGCAGTGTGGAAGGCCAGGGGGCAGAGACCCAGTACTTC.

The V and J genes are TRBV5-1 and TRBJ2-2; 14 positions agree with TRBD2. The V gene's germline CDR1 is SGHRS and CDR2 YFSETQ. Unmatched junction bases numbered 12, after V lost 0 bases and J lost 2 bases. This CDR3 spans 21 amino acids. CDR3 DNA: TGCGCCAGCAGCTTGGGGCTCCGCACCGGACTAGCGGGAGGTAACACCGGGGAGCTGTTTTTT. It translates to CASSLGLRTGLAGGNTGELFF.

The CDR3 loop is CASSVLPEAPEQFF. Here the CDR3 DNA reads TGTGCCAGCAGCGTCCTTCCGGAGGCCCCTGAGCAGTTCTTC. This chain joins TRBV6-4 and TRBJ2-1; tentative D call: TRBD2 (5 bases). This CDR3 contains 14 residues. Between the trimmed V and J ends, which lost 6 bases and 9 bases, there was a span of 18 bases. Germline V lookup: CDR1 MRHNA, CDR2 SNTAGT.

This clone was picked up a small number of times. The genes are TRBV7-9 and TRBJ2-7; 7 nucleotides align to TRBD2. Germline CDR1 is SEHNR and CDR2 is FQNEAQ (reference sequence). V lost 2 bases to trimming and J lost 2 bases; unmatched junction nucleotides: 15. This CDR3 contains 18 residues. The CDR3 bases are TGTGCCAGCAGCTTAACGTGGGGGAGGGGCCCCGTAGCCTACGAGCAGTACTTC. Encoded protein: CASSLTWGRGPVAYEQYF.

This chain links TRBV7-9 with TRBJ1-1; 7 nucleotides agree with TRBD1. With 8 bases clipped from V and 1 base from J, the junction kept 13 bases outside the gene matches. The CDR3 has 16 residues. Germline-derived CDR1 and CDR2 are SEHNR and FQNEAQ (reference sequence). DNA of the CDR3: TGTGCCAGCGGGCCAGGGGGGACCTCCGGGAACACTGAAGCTTTCTTT. Translating gives CASGPGGTSGNTEAFF.

The CDR3 sequence is CASSATFGNGYTF. The CDR3, as DNA: TGTGCCAGCAGTGCGACTTTCGGGAATGGCTACACCTTC. The V call is TRBV2, the J call TRBJ1-2, with no clear D. The CDR3 consists of 13 residues. V was trimmed by 4 bases and J by 6 bases, leaving 12 bases between them. From germline, CDR1 is SNHLY and CDR2 FYNNEI. Together with reference TRBV2 and TRBJ1-2, the CDR3 gives the full variable domain: EPEVTQTPSHQVTQMGQEVILRCVPISNHLYFYWYRQILGQKVEFLVSFYNNEISEKSEIFDDQFSVERPDGSNFTLKIRSTKLEDSAMYFCASSATFGNGYTFGSGTRLTVV.

This sequence joins TRBV19 and TRBJ2-7; D call uncertain. Trimming removed 5 bases at V and 0 bases at J, with 8 bases between. This CDR3 has 13 residues. Germline V gene lookup returns CDR1 LNHDA and CDR2 SQIVND (reference sequence). This chain's CDR3 is CASSFSVSYEQYF. The CDR3 region has the DNA TGTGCCAGTAGTTTCTCAGTCTCCTACGAGCAGTACTTC.